The subject of this entry is one T cell receptor (beta chain). This entry is derived from a study of control samples from healthy donors and cancer patients. Germline CDR1 reads SGHVS; CDR2 reads FQNEAQ. Trimming stripped 5 bases from V and 4 bases from J, with 9 bases between. The CDR3 length is 12 residues. Clones were read by immunoSEQ multiplex PCR, and TCRdb kept only the in-frame ones, dropping some. The sample holds 60,000 to 85,000 clones; 80% to 95% are singletons and the top ten take about 5%. The TCR originated in a woman aged 55-69 years in good health. Source material: blood. V usage is TRBV7-8 and J usage is TRBJ2-7; no definite D call. In DNA form, the CDR3 reads TGTGCCAGCAGCCAACGGGTTTACGAGCAGTACTTC. This codes for CASSQRVYEQYF.